This T cell receptor beta chain stems from a study of blood T cells in healthy people across ages (dated by TCRdb to 2015 to 2017). Turning to the overall study: In model experiments, roughly one uniquely barcoded TCR beta cDNA molecule per two T cells was captured by template switching. To avoid experimental bias, donors of different ages were spread randomly across the sequencing lanes. The donors were divided into four age groups: young (average approximately 17 years), middle-aged (about 41), aged (approximately 59) and long-lived (about 90). Using deep sequencing normalized with unique cDNA molecular identifiers, the study measured how TCR beta repertoire diversity changes with age. Using the same blood draw, the study looked at two additional independent replicas of 1 million unique cDNA reads for two donors, one aged 18 to 29 and the other aged 80 or older.

The investigation overall reported the following: A strong correlation was found between observed TCR beta diversity and the percentage of naive T cells measured by flow cytometry. As age increased, observed TCR beta diversity per million T cells dropped in a roughly linear way, and a significant reduction was already evident by age 40. Compared with the aged group, the long-lived group had more naive CD4+ T cells, fewer expanded clones and increased TCR diversity, a pattern suggesting age selection. Total diversity estimates from one million sequenced T cells were considered lower bounds and underestimates. Donor CMV infection status was unknown, potentially confounding age-related changes in expanded clonotypes. Bulk unsorted PBMC profiling prevented conclusive comparison of naive and antigen-experienced compartments.

The CDR3 runs 15 amino acids, cysteine and phenylalanine included. The read is trimmed to its CDR3 DNA, 45 bases read in frame from base 1. The germline V gene encodes CDR1 SGHTA and CDR2 FQGNSA. Between the V and J ends, shortened by 2 bases and 0 bases respectively, the junction contains 8 bases. Library preparation was by 5' RACE. Sequencing instrument: Illumina HiSeq 2500. The second PCR ran for about 6 to 11 cycles and used a J-beta primer mix along with a sample-barcoded 5' primer. A template-switch 5' adaptor carrying 12 random nucleotides introduced a unique molecular identifier onto each TCR beta cDNA molecule. Each sample yielded at least 2.5 million CDR3-containing paired-end reads. The Mint cDNA synthesis kit, primed by a TRBC-specific oligonucleotide, was used to synthesize first-strand cDNA from all RNA. Following uracil-DNA glycosylase treatment, a first 18-cycle PCR with universal primers M1SS and BC2_uni_R was performed on all cDNA. In the authors' own workflow: Normalization of each sample was performed by random selection of 1 million high-quality reads, each carrying a distinct molecular identifier. Reads with shared molecular identifiers were discarded instead of being binned into consensus sequences. MiTCR, run with a Q25 quality threshold and the strictest error-elimination algorithm, handled CDR3 identification, clonotype clustering and error correction. A nonparametric unseen species model using Euler transformation provided a lower-bound estimate of total TCR beta diversity. TCRdb's own reprocessing of the public reads used fastp at Q25 and MiXCR and kept productive beta chains. When rows share a CDR3 protein, they turn into one entry using the most common DNA and genes. TCRdb's processing, not the study's, gives the V and J calls here. The sample has about 720,000 distinct CDR3 sequences on record, 22% of them singletons. Jointly, the top ten make up about 22% of the sample.

Donors were 39 systemically healthy Caucasian individuals from Russia aged roughly 6 to 90 years. Each donor gave around 9 milliliters of peripheral blood, collected into EDTA-treated Vacutainer tubes. PBMCs were isolated by Ficoll-Paque density-gradient centrifugation, with at least 6 million obtained per sample. Trizol reagent was used to extract total RNA from PBMCs, with at least 5.5 micrograms per sample. For every donor, an aliquot of PBMCs went through flow cytometry to measure the percentages of naive CD45RAhigh/CD27high T cells. This clonotype was observed a few times. Which antigen it targets is not known. No much larger clone exists at a distance of one base, and base qualities are not known.

Sequenced material: blood. The sequence came from a man between 65 and 85 years old in good health. The chain couples TRBV7-2 to TRBJ2-4; a tentative D call is TRBD2 (6 bases match). The DNA reads TGTGCCAGCAGCTTAACTAGCACAGCCAAAAACATTCAGTACTTC. This gives the protein CASSLTSTAKNIQYF. Extended through the reference TRBV7-2 and TRBJ2-4 proteins, this CDR3 yields the full variable domain: GAGVSQSPSNKVTEKGKDVELRCDPISGHTALYWYRQSLGQGLEFLIYFQGNSAPDKSGLPSDRFSAERTGGSVSTLTIQRTQQEDSAVYLCASSLTSTAKNIQYFGAGTRLSVL.